Following are 8 T cell receptor beta chains from one sample sequenced in a study of T cells in narcolepsy. Repertoires were generated with immunoSEQ multiplex PCR, while TCRdb's copy carries only in-frame clones and drops some. Of about 35,000 clones in the sample, approximately 77% were seen once. Sequenced: memory (CD45RA-) CD4+ T cells from blood. These TCRs come from a human donor in good health.

This clone was observed a few times. The V gene is TRBV5-4, the J gene TRBJ1-1, with D perhaps TRBD1 (6 bases). The V and J ends lost 0 bases and 1 base respectively, with 10 bases between them. CDR1 is SGHNT and CDR2 is YYREEE in the germline V gene (reference sequence). The CDR3 is 15 amino acids. The CDR3 nucleotides are TGTGCCAGCAGCTTGGCCGGGACAAAGAACACTGAAGCTTTCTTT. This translates into CASSLAGTKNTEAFF.

Notes on this clone: No conserved phenylalanine or tryptophan is present at the end of the CDR3, so a read error is the likely explanation. J is TRBJ1-1 and V is TRBV2, with a tentative D call TRBD1 (5 bases). V lost 0 bases and J lost 5, with 13 bases in between. This CDR3 comprises 15 residues. The germline CDR1 and CDR2 sequences are SNHLY and FYNNEI. CDR3 residues: CASSEAGMGGTEAFV. CDR3 nucleotide sequence: TGTGCCAGCAGTGAAGCGGGGATGGGGGGGACTGAAGCTTTCGTT.

The V and J genes are TRBV11-1 and TRBJ1-2, with D possibly TRBD1 on 6 matching bases. Trimming shortened V by 4 bases and J by 8 bases, and 14 bases separated the two germline ends. The CDR3 length is 13 residues. Germline V gene sequence: CDR1 SGHAT, CDR2 FQDESV (reference sequence). The CDR3 here is CASSSSGDGGYTF. The CDR3 DNA sequence: TGTGCCAGCAGCTCCTCAGGGGATGGAGGCTACACCTTC.

The chain couples TRBV29-1 to TRBJ1-3; 7 bases line up with TRBD1. Germline V gene sequence: CDR1 SQVTM, CDR2 ANQGSEA. V was pared by 7 bases and J by 0 bases, with 6 bases of the junction left unmatched. There are 14 residues in the CDR3. CDR3 amino acids: CSARTGHSGNTIYF. CDR3 DNA: TGCAGCGCGAGGACAGGTCACTCTGGAAACACCATATATTTT.

The V call is TRBV6-1, the J call TRBJ2-3; 11 bases are shared with TRBD2. J lost 4 bases, V lost 7 bases, and 4 bases had no gene match. The CDR3 has 14 amino acids. Per the germline V gene, CDR1 is MNHNS and CDR2 is SASEGT. The CDR3 sequence is CASIDSGGADTQYF. CDR3 DNA: TGTGCCAGCATTGATAGCGGGGGGGCAGATACGCAGTATTTT.

The chain links TRBV2 to TRBJ1-1; TRBD1 might be the D (5 bases). Trimming removed 7 bases from V and 3 bases from J, with 15 bases in between. In germline, CDR1 is SNHLY, CDR2 FYNNEI. The CDR3 contains 14 residues. The DNA of the CDR3 is TGTGCCAGCATGGGGACGACAAGTTACACTGAAGCTTTCTTT. Its translation is CASMGTTSYTEAFF.

The chain combines TRBV5-1 with TRBJ2-3; D is ambiguous. V was clipped by 3 bases and J by 0 bases, with 11 bases between them. Germline V gene data show CDR1 as SGHRS and CDR2 as YFSETQ. This CDR3 has 15 amino acids. For the CDR3, the DNA is TGCGCCAGCAGCTCGGACGCCCCTAGCACAGATACGCAGTATTTT. Its translation: CASSSDAPSTDTQYF.

This sequence joins TRBV7-2 and TRBJ1-1; tentative D call: TRBD1 (6 bases). The germline V and J ends were trimmed by 3 bases and 0 bases, with 14 bases remaining between them. The CDR3 consists of 16 residues. Germline V gene sequence: CDR1 SGHTA, CDR2 FQGNSA. The CDR3 DNA reads as TGTGCCAGCAGCTTTTACCCGGGACACCTGAACACTGAAGCTTTCTTT. It encodes CASSFYPGHLNTEAFF.